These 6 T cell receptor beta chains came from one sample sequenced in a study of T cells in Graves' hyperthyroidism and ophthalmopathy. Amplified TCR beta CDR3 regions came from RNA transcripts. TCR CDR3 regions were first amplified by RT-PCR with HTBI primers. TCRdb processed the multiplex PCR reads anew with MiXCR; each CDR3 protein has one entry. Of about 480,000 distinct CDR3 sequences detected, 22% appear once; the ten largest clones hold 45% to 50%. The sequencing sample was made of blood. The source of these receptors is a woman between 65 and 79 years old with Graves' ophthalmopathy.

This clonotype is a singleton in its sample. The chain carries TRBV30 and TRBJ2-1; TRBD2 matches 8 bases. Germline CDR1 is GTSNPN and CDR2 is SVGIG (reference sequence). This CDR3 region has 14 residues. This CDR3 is CARRGSGAYNEQFF. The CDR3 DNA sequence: TGTGCTCGGAGAGGTAGCGGGGCATACAATGAGCAGTTCTTC. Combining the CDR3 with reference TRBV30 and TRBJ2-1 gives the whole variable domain SQTIHQWPATLVQPVGSPLSLECTVEGTSNPNLYWYRQAAGRGLQLLFYSVGIGQISSEVPQNLSASRPQDRQFILSSKKLLLSDSGFYLCARRGSGAYNEQFFGPGTRLTVL.

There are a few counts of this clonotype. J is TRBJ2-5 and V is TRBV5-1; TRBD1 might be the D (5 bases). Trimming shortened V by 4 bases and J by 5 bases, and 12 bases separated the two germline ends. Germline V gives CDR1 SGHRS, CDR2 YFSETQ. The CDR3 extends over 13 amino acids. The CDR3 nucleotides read TGCGCCAGCAGCCGTGACCCAGGGGAGACCCAGTACTTC. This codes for CASSRDPGETQYF. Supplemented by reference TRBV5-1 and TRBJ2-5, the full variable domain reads KAGVTQTPRYLIKTRGQQVTLSCSPISGHRSVSWYQQTPGQGLQFLFEYFSETQRNKGNFPGRFSGRQFSNSRSEMNVSTLELGDSALYLCASSRDPGETQYFGPGTRLLVL.

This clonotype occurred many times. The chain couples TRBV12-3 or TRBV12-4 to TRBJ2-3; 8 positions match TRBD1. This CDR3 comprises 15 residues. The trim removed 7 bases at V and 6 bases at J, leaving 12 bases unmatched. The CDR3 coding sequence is TGTGCCAGCAATCCGGACGGGACAGGAGGGGATACGCAGTATTTT. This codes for CASNPDGTGGDTQYF.

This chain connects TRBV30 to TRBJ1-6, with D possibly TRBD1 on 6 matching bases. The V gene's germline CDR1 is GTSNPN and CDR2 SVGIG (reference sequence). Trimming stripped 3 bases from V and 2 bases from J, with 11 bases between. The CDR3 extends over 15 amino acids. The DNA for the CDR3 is TGTGCCTGGAGCAGGGGTGTCACCTATAATTCACCCCTCCACTTT. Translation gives CAWSRGVTYNSPLHF.

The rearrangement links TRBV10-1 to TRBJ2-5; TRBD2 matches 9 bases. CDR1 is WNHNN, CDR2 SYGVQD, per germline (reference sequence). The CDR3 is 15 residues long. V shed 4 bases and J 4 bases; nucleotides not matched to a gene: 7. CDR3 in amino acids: CASSVGGRAGETQYF. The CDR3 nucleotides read TGCGCCAGCAGTGTTGGCGGGAGGGCCGGAGAGACCCAGTACTTC.

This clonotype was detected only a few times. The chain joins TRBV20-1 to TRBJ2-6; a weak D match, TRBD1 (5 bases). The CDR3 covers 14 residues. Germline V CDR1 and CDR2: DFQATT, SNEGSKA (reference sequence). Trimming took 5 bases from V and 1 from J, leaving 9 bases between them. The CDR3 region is CSARQTSGANVLTF. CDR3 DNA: TGCAGTGCTCGACAGACTTCTGGGGCCAACGTCCTGACTTTC.